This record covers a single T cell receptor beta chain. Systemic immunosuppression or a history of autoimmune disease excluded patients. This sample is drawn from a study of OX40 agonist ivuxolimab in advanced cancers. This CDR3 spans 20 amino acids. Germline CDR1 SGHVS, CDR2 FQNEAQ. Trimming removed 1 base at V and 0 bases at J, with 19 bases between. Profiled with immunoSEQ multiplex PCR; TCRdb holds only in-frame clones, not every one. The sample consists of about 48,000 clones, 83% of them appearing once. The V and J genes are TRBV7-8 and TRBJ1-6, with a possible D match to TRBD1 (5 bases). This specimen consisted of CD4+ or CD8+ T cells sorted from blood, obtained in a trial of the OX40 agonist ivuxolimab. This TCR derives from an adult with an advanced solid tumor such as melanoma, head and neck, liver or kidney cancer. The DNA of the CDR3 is TGTGCCAGCAGCTTAGTAAACATGGGACCGCAGAGCTCCTATAATTCACCCCTCCACTTT. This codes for CASSLVNMGPQSSYNSPLHF.